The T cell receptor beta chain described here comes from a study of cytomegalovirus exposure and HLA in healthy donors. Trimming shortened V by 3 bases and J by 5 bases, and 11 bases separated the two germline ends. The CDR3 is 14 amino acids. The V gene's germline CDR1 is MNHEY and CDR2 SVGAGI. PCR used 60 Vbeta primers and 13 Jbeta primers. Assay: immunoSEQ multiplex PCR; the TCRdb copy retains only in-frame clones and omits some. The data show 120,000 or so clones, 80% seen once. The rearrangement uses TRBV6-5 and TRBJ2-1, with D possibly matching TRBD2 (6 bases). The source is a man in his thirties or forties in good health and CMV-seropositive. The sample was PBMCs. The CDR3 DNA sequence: TGTGCCAGCAGTTATAGCGGAGCCCACAATGAGCAGTTCTTC. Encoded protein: CASSYSGAHNEQFF.